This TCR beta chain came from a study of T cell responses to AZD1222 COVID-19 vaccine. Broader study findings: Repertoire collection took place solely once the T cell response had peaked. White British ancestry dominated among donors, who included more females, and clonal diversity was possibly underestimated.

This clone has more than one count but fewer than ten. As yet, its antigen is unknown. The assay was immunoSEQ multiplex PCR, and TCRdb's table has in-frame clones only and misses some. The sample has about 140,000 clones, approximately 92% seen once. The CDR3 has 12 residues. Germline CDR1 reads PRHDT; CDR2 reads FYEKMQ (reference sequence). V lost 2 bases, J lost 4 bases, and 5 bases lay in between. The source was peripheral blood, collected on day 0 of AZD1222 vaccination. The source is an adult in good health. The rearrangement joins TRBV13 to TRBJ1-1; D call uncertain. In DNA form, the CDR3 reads TGTGCCAGCAGCTTATATATCACTGAAGCTTTCTTT. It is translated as CASSLYITEAFF. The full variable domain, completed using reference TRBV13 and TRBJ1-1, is AAGVIQSPRHLIKEKRETATLKCYPIPRHDTVYWYQQGPGQDPQFLISFYEKMQSDKGSIPDRFSAQQFSDYHSELNMSSLELGDSALYFCASSLYITEAFFGQGTRLTVV.